This TCR beta chain originates from a study of CD8 T cells in Susac syndrome. cDNA came from about 0.5 to 1 ug RNA primed by random hexamers. Coverage of TCR beta CDR3 amplification by immunoSEQ multiplex PCR extended to 54 Vbeta and 13 Jbeta. TCRdb redid the calling of the immunoSEQ multiplex PCR reads with MiXCR, one entry per CDR3 protein. The sample yields around 190,000 distinct CDR3 sequences, just under 95% seen once. The junction had 7 bases not matched to a gene; V was cut back by 0 bases and J by 5 bases. The CDR3 is made up of 15 amino acids. The germline gives CDR1 SGDLS, CDR2 YYNGEE. Controls matched for age and sex were healthy donors.

The sequence came from a human donor in good health. The sample consisted of CD4+ T cells from PBMCs. The chain is built from TRBV9 and TRBJ2-7, with 8 positions matching TRBD2. CDR3 coding DNA: TGTGCCAGCAGCGTAGCCAGCGGGAGTATCCACGAGCAGTACTTC. Translated, it gives CASSVASGSIHEQYF.